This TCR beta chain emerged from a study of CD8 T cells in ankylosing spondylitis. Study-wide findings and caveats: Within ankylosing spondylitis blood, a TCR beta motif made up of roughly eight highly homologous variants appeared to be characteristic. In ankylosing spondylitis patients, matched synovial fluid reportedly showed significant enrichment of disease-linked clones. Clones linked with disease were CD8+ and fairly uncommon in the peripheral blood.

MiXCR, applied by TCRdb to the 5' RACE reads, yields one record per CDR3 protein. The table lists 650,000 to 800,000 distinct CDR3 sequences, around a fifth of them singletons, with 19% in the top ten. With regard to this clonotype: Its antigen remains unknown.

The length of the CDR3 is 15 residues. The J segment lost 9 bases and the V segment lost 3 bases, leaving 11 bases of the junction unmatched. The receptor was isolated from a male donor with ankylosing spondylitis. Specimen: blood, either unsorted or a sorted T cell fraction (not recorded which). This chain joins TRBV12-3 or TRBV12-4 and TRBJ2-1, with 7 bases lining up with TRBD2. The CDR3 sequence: CASSFVSWREFEQFF. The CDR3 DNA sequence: TGTGCCAGCAGTTTTGTCTCCTGGCGGGAGTTTGAGCAGTTCTTC.